This TCR beta chain was sequenced for a study of OX40 agonist ivuxolimab in advanced cancers. Study results and limitations: At 0.1 to 3.0 mg/kg and by week 6, clonal expansion occurred in CD4+ and CD8+ blood T cells. Some nonresponders likewise displayed low normalized T-cell clonal expansion.

Clones were read by immunoSEQ multiplex PCR, and TCRdb kept only the in-frame ones, dropping some. The sample has tens of thousands of clones, 65% to 90% seen once. CDR1 MGHDK and CDR2 SYGVNS come from the germline V gene. The CDR3 runs 15 residues. With V trimmed by 3 bases and J by 4 bases, 4 bases remained unmatched. This clone was recorded only once. Its antigen is unknown. This receptor was taken from an adult with an advanced solid tumor such as melanoma, head and neck, liver or kidney cancer. The chain recombines TRBV25-1 with TRBJ2-1; 9 bases are shared with TRBD1. The sequences come from CD4+ or CD8+ T cells sorted from blood, collected in a trial of the OX40 agonist ivuxolimab. CDR3 nucleotide sequence: TGTGCCAGCAGTGACCGGGACAGGGCATACAATGAGCAGTTCTTC. It specifies CASSDRDRAYNEQFF.